Shown below are 9 T cell receptor beta chains from a single sample sequenced in a study of identical twins. TCRdb reprocessed the 5' RACE reads with MiXCR, giving one entry per CDR3 protein. Here the sample spans some 790,000 distinct CDR3 sequences, around a sixth being singletons. These data were also reused for a study on T cells expressing NK-cell markers.

Sequencing was done on a sample of PBMCs. Receptors originate from a woman aged 18-29 years in good health.

The chain employs TRBV7-6 and TRBJ2-3, with 7 bases identical to TRBD2. The CDR3 runs 16 residues. The V gene's germline CDR1 is SGHVS and CDR2 FNYEAQ. V dropped 0 bases and J dropped 2; count of bases not matched to a gene: 5. The CDR3 nucleotides are TGTGCCAGCAGCTTAGCGGGGGGGTTGTACACAGATACGCAGTATTTT. Translating gives CASSLAGGLYTDTQYF.

The chain is built from TRBV12-3 or TRBV12-4 and TRBJ2-7; D might be TRBD2 (6 bases). V was clipped by 6 bases and J by 2 bases, with 11 bases between them. The CDR3 covers 13 residues. As DNA, the CDR3 is TGTGCCAGCAGGGATTGGGGGGCCTACGAGCAGTACTTC. This encodes CASRDWGAYEQYF.

This clonotype was counted between two and nine times. This chain links TRBV12-3 or TRBV12-4 with TRBJ1-1; TRBD1 aligns across 9 bases. The CDR3 covers 14 residues. Unmatched junction bases numbered 6, after V lost 6 bases and J lost 4 bases. The CDR3 DNA sequence: TGTGCCAGCAGAATCGGGACAGGGACCACTGAAGCTTTCTTT. Encoded protein: CASRIGTGTTEAFF.

This clonotype was seen more than once but under ten times. The J gene is TRBJ2-1, the V gene TRBV29-1; TRBD2 matches at 14 bases. Germline CDR1 SQVTM, CDR2 ANQGSEA. The CDR3 loop spans 17 amino acids. V gave up 6 bases and J gave up 3 bases; unmatched junction bases: 10. This CDR3 reads CSVGTSGSRVRYNEQFF. CDR3 DNA: TGCAGCGTCGGGACTAGCGGGAGCCGCGTTCGCTACAATGAGCAGTTCTTC.

The CDR3 region is CASSWKRGEWTDTQYF. The CDR3 bases are TGTGCCAGCAGTTGGAAGAGGGGAGAATGGACAGATACGCAGTATTTT. The chain carries TRBV6-2 or TRBV6-3 and TRBJ2-3; D possibly uses TRBD1 or TRBD2 (5 bases each). The CDR3 is 16 amino acids. V dropped 4 bases and J dropped 3 bases, with 17 bases sitting between them. Germline values: CDR1 MNHEY, CDR2 SVGEGT.

This clonotype was counted ten times or more. The rearrangement links TRBV6-4 to TRBJ2-3; 7 bases are a match to TRBD2. The V gene end was trimmed by 3 bases and the J gene end by 3 bases; junction bases not matched to a gene: 9. CDR3 length: 16 amino acids. Germline lookup yields CDR1 MRHNA and CDR2 SNTAGT. The CDR3 nucleotides are TGTGCCAGCAGTGAGGGTGGCGGGAGTGGAACAGATACGCAGTATTTT. Translating gives CASSEGGGSGTDTQYF.

This sequence joins TRBV20-1 and TRBJ2-7; TRBD2 matches 12 bases. This CDR3 has 16 amino acids. Germline V CDR1 and CDR2: DFQATT, SNEGSKA (reference sequence). V lost 5 bases to trimming and J lost 0 bases; unmatched junction nucleotides: 8. CDR3 sequence: CSALTSGSATSYEQYF. CDR3 DNA: TGCAGTGCTCTGACTAGCGGGAGCGCAACCTCCTACGAGCAGTACTTC.

This clonotype has a count of ten or more. J is TRBJ2-3 and V is TRBV5-1; TRBD1 is a possible D gene (5 bases). Germline lookup yields CDR1 SGHRS and CDR2 YFSETQ. The CDR3 totals 13 residues. V lost 1 base and J lost 4, with 7 bases in between. CDR3 loop: CASSLQGSDTQYF. CDR3 in DNA: TGCGCCAGCAGCTTGCAGGGTTCAGATACGCAGTATTTT.

The rearrangement joins TRBV12-3 or TRBV12-4 to TRBJ2-5; the match to TRBD2 covers 9 bases. V was pared by 6 bases and J by 5 bases, with 13 bases of the junction left unmatched. The CDR3 spans 16 residues. CDR3 in amino acids: CASSPGRAGGPETQYF. In DNA, the CDR3 is TGTGCCAGCAGCCCCGGGAGAGCGGGGGGTCCTGAGACCCAGTACTTC.